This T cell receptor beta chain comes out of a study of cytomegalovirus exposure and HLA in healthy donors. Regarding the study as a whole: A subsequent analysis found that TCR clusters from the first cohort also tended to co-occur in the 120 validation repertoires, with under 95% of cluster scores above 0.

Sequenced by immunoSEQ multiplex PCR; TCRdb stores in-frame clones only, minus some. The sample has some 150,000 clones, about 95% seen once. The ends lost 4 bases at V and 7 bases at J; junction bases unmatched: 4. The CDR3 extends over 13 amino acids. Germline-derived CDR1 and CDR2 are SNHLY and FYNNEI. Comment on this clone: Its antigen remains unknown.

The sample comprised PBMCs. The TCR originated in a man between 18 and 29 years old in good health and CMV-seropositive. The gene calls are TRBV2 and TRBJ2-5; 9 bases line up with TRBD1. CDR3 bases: TGTGCCAGCAGTGGGACAGGGGAAGGGACCCAGTACTTC. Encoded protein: CASSGTGEGTQYF.